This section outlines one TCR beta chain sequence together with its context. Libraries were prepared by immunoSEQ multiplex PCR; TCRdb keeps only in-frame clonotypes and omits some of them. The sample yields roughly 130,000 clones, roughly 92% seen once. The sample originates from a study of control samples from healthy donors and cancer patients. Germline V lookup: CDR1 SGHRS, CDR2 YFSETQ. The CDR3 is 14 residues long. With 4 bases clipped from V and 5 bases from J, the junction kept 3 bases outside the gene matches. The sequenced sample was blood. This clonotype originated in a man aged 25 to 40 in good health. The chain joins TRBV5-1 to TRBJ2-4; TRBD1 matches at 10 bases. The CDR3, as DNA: TGCGCCAGCAGCCACGGGACAGGGGAAAACATTCAGTACTTC. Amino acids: CASSHGTGENIQYF.